The rows below give T cell receptor beta chains drawn from one sample of a study of a mutant IDH1 vaccine in newly diagnosed glioma. The table came from immunoSEQ multiplex PCR; TCRdb's copy has only in-frame clones and leaves some out. The table records about 54,000 clones, roughly four fifths of them present only once. No cognate antigen is known for these TCRs. Sample: PBMCs, taken from a glioma patient whose treatment included an IDH1 peptide vaccine. Receptor source: a young man with glioma. Both conserved end residues are part of each CDR3.

V,J,CDR3
TRBV27,TRBJ1-6,CASSFKGYRGGSPLHF
TRBV14,TRBJ2-1,CASSQERTSGVYNEQFF
TRBV14,TRBJ1-6,CASSVGGGGSPLHF
TRBV9,TRBJ2-3,CASSVVGRGTDTQYF
TRBV10-2,TRBJ2-2,CASSGTGNTGELFF
TRBV9,TRBJ2-7,CASSVDRGKAHEQYF
TRBV19,TRBJ1-2,CASSPRKSSGYTF
TRBV28,TRBJ2-2,CASSHRGWTGELFF
TRBV5-6,TRBJ2-2,CASSGMDRGPGELFF
TRBV5-1,TRBJ2-1,CASSLAGQGGVGEQFF